Reported below is one TCR beta chain. These data come from a study of shared T cell receptors in the human thymus. The assay was immunoSEQ multiplex PCR, and TCRdb's table has in-frame clones only and misses some. The table includes 700,000 or so clones, roughly 85% detected once. This CDR3 spans 17 amino acids. Trimming took 5 bases from V and 4 from J; bases not matched to a gene: 14. Germline-derived CDR1 and CDR2 are SGHTA and FQGTGA. These data were also reused for a study on human thymus T cells. That source reports: Samples came from healthy Finnish infants during open corrective cardiac surgery.

This sequence joins TRBV7-3 and TRBJ1-1, with 9 bases lining up with TRBD1. The clonotype comes from a girl under three years old with a congenital heart defect. The sequenced sample was thymocytes. The CDR3 nucleotides read TGTGCCAGCAGCCCACATTCCGGGACAGGGTCGCCCACTGAAGCTTTCTTT. The encoded protein is CASSPHSGTGSPTEAFF.